The 19 T cell receptor beta chains given below trace back to one sample, sequenced in a study of T-cell memory formation after mild COVID-19. TCRdb re-called the 5' RACE reads with MiXCR, one entry per CDR3 protein. Of about 350,000 distinct CDR3 sequences listed, approximately 15% are singletons. Specimen: PBMCs or a T cell subset sorted from them (not recorded which). The source of these receptors is a man aged 18-30 years who had mild COVID-19 (a few samples of this study predate the infection). Cell type and time point are not known.

This clonotype was picked up a small number of times. The J gene is TRBJ2-2, the V gene TRBV5-1; a weak D match, TRBD1 (6 bases). V was cut by 5 bases and J by 4 bases, with 18 bases left in between. Germline V gives CDR1 SGHRS, CDR2 YFSETQ. The length of the CDR3 is 16 residues. The CDR3 here is CASRVLPDRFTGELFF. CDR3 nucleotide sequence: TGCGCCAGCAGAGTATTACCGGACAGATTCACCGGGGAGCTGTTTTTT.

The chain combines TRBV5-6 with TRBJ2-3; 8 bases agree with TRBD2. Losses at the gene ends were 0 bases for V and 0 bases for J; bases not matched to a gene: 9. CDR3 length: 18 amino acids. The germline V gene has CDR1 SGHDT and CDR2 YYEEEE. The CDR3 reads CASSLVRGGPGSTDTQYF. Here the CDR3 DNA reads TGTGCCAGCAGCTTGGTTCGGGGGGGCCCGGGGAGCACAGATACGCAGTATTTT.

This clonotype has just a few counts. The rearrangement uses TRBV7-3 and TRBJ2-7; D ambiguous. Trimming took 0 bases from V and 0 from J, leaving 15 bases between them. Germline loops: CDR1 SGHTA, CDR2 FQGTGA. The CDR3 extends over 17 amino acids. For the CDR3, the DNA is TGTGCCAGCAGCTTAACCGGGCCCCCCTTAAGCTCCTACGAGCAGTACTTC. This translates into CASSLTGPPLSSYEQYF.

This clonotype was picked up a small number of times. The chain carries TRBV5-1 and TRBJ2-2; 9 bases align to TRBD1. V lost 1 base to trimming and J lost 5 bases; unmatched junction nucleotides: 3. Germline values: CDR1 SGHRS, CDR2 YFSETQ. CDR3 length: 15 amino acids. This chain's CDR3 is CASSLMGQGTGELFF. In DNA, the CDR3 is TGCGCCAGCAGCTTGATGGGACAGGGAACCGGGGAGCTGTTTTTT.

The rearrangement links TRBV5-6 to TRBJ2-1; 9 nucleotides line up with TRBD2. The length of the CDR3 is 16 residues. Germline V CDR1 and CDR2: SGHDT, YYEEEE. The V segment lost 3 bases and the J segment 2 bases; nucleotides outside the gene matches: 6. This chain's CDR3 is CASSSPSGGPYNEQFF. DNA of the CDR3: TGTGCCAGCAGCTCCCCCAGCGGGGGGCCCTACAATGAGCAGTTCTTC.

V gene TRBV10-2 combines with J gene TRBJ2-1, with D unclear. Germline CDR1 is WSHSY and CDR2 is SAAADI. Between the trimmed V and J ends, which lost 0 bases and 11 bases, there was a span of 11 bases. The CDR3 contains 13 residues. CDR3 in amino acids: CASSESGGSKQFF. In DNA form, the CDR3 reads TGCGCCAGCAGTGAGTCCGGCGGATCAAAGCAGTTCTTC.

The chain has TRBV6-1 and TRBJ2-7; D gene unclear. The germline gives CDR1 MNHNS, CDR2 SASEGT. The V gene lost 1 base and the J gene lost 5 bases, with 12 bases spanning the gap. The CDR3 extends over 14 amino acids. This CDR3 reads CASSEVATKDEQYV. CDR3 bases: TGTGCCAGCAGTGAAGTTGCGACAAAAGACGAGCAGTACGTC.

A few counts support this clonotype. The chain employs TRBV4-1 and TRBJ2-2; TRBD2 agrees at 7 bases. V lost 0 bases, J lost 1 base, and 2 bases stayed unmatched. Germline V gene data show CDR1 as MGHRA and CDR2 as YSYEKL. This CDR3 comprises 16 residues. This CDR3 is CASSQESGGNTGELFF. In nucleotides, the CDR3 is TGCGCCAGCAGCCAAGAATCGGGGGGGAACACCGGGGAGCTGTTTTTT.

This chain joins TRBV5-1 and TRBJ1-2; D gene ambiguous. V was clipped by 6 bases and J by 3 bases, with 15 bases between them. The germline CDR1 and CDR2 sequences are SGHRS and YFSETQ. The CDR3 covers 14 residues. In DNA, the CDR3 is TGCGCCAGCACCTTTAGCTATGGTGACTATGGCTACACCTTC. Translating gives CASTFSYGDYGYTF.

The sample holds many counts of this clonotype. The chain links TRBV4-1 to TRBJ1-1; D is uncertain. The CDR3 consists of 15 residues. CDR1 is MGHRA, CDR2 YSYEKL, per germline. V lost 0 bases and J lost 3, with 11 bases in between. The CDR3 spells CASSQEVTGDTEAFF. The CDR3 nucleotides read TGCGCCAGCAGCCAAGAGGTGACCGGGGACACTGAAGCTTTCTTT.

The chain employs TRBV4-3 and TRBJ2-3; D remains unclear. The V end lost 0 bases, the J end lost 2 bases, and 6 bases lay between the germline ends. The CDR3 runs 14 residues. Germline CDR1 LGHNA, CDR2 YSLEER. CDR3 protein: CASSQDRPTDTQYF. CDR3 nucleotide sequence: TGCGCCAGCAGCCAAGATAGGCCCACAGATACGCAGTATTTT.

The chain is built from TRBV7-3 and TRBJ2-3; D gene ambiguous. The CDR3 loop spans 18 amino acids. Trimming took 3 bases from V and 0 from J, leaving 19 bases between them. Germline V gene sequence: CDR1 SGHTA, CDR2 FQGTGA. CDR3: CASSFGSEDGPSTDTQYF. CDR3 in DNA: TGTGCCAGCAGCTTCGGGTCCGAAGATGGGCCTAGCACAGATACGCAGTATTTT.

There are a few counts of this clonotype. This sequence joins TRBV7-9 and TRBJ2-7; 8 bases are a match to TRBD1. This CDR3 region has 14 residues. After removal of 5 bases from V and 1 base from J, the junction contained 4 bases not matched to a gene. Germline loops: CDR1 SEHNR, CDR2 FQNEAQ (reference sequence). Here the CDR3 reads CASSHWDRSYEQYF. The CDR3, as DNA: TGTGCCAGCAGCCACTGGGACAGGTCCTACGAGCAGTACTTC.

The rearrangement uses TRBV29-1 and TRBJ2-1, with 7 bases matching TRBD2. The CDR3 extends over 15 amino acids. Germline V gene lookup returns CDR1 SQVTM and CDR2 ANQGSEA. V was pared by 3 bases and J by 2 bases, with 7 bases of the junction left unmatched. CDR3 nucleotide sequence: TGCAGCGTTGACCCGGGAGGAGTTCCCTACAATGAGCAGTTCTTC. Translated: CSVDPGGVPYNEQFF.

V is TRBV9 and J is TRBJ2-5; D tentatively reads TRBD1 or TRBD2 (6 bases each). The CDR3 has 14 amino acids. Trimming removed 1 base at V and 4 bases at J, with 11 bases between. Germline-derived CDR1 and CDR2 are SGDLS and YYNGEE. CDR3 sequence reads: CASSVRGEAETQYF. CDR3 nucleotide sequence: TGTGCCAGCAGCGTAAGGGGGGAGGCAGAGACCCAGTACTTC.

This clonotype appeared a few times. V and J are TRBV7-2 and TRBJ2-1; tentative D call: TRBD2 (5 bases). The CDR3 spans 13 residues. The germline gives CDR1 SGHTA, CDR2 FQGNSA. V lost 5 bases to trimming and J lost 5 bases, with 10 bases between them. The CDR3 sequence: CASSIGLDNEQFF. CDR3 bases: TGTGCCAGCAGCATCGGACTGGACAATGAGCAGTTCTTC.

The rearrangement links TRBV4-1 to TRBJ2-1; TRBD1 might be the D (6 bases). V lost 4 bases to trimming and J lost 5 bases, with 12 bases between them. The CDR3 has 14 amino acids. CDR1 MGHRA and CDR2 YSYEKL come from the germline V gene. The CDR3 reads CASSLRGADNEQFF. CDR3 coding DNA: TGCGCCAGCAGCCTCAGGGGCGCCGACAATGAGCAGTTCTTC.

This clonotype turned up a few times. The genes are TRBV12-3 or TRBV12-4 and TRBJ2-1; D might be TRBD1 or TRBD2, each matching 7 bases. Trimming left V 5 bases short and J 7 bases short, with 18 bases between. The CDR3 spans 15 residues. Here the CDR3 reads CASSPRQGAGNEQFF. CDR3 sequence (DNA): TGTGCCAGCAGTCCCAGACAGGGAGCGGGAAATGAGCAGTTCTTC.

The chain is built from TRBV7-9 and TRBJ2-1, with 11 bases fitting TRBD2. Germline assignment: CDR1 SEHNR and CDR2 FQNEAQ (reference sequence). V dropped 6 bases and J dropped 5; count of bases not matched to a gene: 9. The CDR3 is 16 residues long. CDR3 in amino acids: CASRPSIAGGHNEQFF. Written as DNA, the CDR3 is TGTGCCAGCAGGCCCTCCATAGCGGGGGGGCACAATGAGCAGTTCTTC.